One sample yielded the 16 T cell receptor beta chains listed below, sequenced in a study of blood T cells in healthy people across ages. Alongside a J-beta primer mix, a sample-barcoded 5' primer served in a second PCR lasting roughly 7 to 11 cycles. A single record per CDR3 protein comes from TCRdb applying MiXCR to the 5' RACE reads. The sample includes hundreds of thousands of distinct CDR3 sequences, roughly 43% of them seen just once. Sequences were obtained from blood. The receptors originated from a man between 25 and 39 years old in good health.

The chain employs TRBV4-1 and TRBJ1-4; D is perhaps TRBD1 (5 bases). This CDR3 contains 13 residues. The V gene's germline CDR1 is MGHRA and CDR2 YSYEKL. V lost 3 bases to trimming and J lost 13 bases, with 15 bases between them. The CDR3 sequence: CASSQGIDRILFF. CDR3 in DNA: TGCGCCAGCAGCCAGGGAATCGACAGAATACTGTTTTTT.

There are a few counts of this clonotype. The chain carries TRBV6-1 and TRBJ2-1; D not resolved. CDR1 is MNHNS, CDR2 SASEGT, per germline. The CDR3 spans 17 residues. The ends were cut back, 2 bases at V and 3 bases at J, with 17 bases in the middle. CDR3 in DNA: TGTGCCAGCAGTGAAACGAGCGAAGGGAAATTCTACAATGAGCAGTTCTTC. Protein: CASSETSEGKFYNEQFF.

The CDR3 loop is CASTQTGVNYGYTF. In DNA form, the CDR3 reads TGTGCCAGCACTCAGACAGGGGTGAACTATGGCTACACCTTC. The V call is TRBV6-5, the J call TRBJ1-2; 8 bases match TRBD1. The CDR3 contains 14 residues. CDR1 and CDR2 from the germline V gene are MNHEY and SVGAGI. The junction had 6 bases not matched to a gene; V was cut back by 7 bases and J by 2 bases.

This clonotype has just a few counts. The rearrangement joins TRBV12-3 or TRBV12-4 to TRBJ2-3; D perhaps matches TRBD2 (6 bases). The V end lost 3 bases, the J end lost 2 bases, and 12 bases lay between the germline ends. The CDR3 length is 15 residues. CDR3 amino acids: CASSFGGANTDTQYF. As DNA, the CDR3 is TGTGCCAGCAGTTTTGGCGGGGCAAACACAGATACGCAGTATTTT.

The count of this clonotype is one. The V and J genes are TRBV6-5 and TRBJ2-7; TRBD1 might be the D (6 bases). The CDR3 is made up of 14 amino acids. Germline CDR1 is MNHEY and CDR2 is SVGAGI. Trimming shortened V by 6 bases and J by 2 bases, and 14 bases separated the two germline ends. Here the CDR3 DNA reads TGTGCCAGCAGGAAGGGGGATCTTACCTACGAGCAGTACTTC. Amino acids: CASRKGDLTYEQYF.

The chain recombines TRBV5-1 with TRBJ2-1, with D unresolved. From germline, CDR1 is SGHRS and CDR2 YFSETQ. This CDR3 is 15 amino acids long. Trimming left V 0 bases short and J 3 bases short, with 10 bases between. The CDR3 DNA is TGCGCCAGCAGCTTGGAACGGCTGAGCTACAATGAGCAGTTCTTC. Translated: CASSLERLSYNEQFF.

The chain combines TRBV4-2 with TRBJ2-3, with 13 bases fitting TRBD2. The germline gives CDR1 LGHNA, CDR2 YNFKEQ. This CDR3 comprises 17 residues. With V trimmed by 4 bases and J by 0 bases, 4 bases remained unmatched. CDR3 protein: CASSRGLAGVSTDTQYF. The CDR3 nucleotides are TGTGCCAGCAGCCGCGGACTAGCGGGGGTTAGCACAGATACGCAGTATTTT.

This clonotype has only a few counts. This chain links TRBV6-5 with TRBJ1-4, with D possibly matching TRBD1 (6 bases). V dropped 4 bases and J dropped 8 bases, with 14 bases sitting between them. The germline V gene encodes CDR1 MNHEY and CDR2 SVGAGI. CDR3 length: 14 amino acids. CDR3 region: CASSLRGPREKLFF. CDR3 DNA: TGTGCCAGCAGTTTACGGGGGCCTAGGGAAAAACTGTTTTTT.

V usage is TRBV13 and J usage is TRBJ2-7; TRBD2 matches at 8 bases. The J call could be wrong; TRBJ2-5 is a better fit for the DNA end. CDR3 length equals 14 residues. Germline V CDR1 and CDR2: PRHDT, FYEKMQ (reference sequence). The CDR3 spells CASSFTSGGETQYF. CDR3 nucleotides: TGTGCCAGCAGCTTCACTAGCGGAGGGGAGACCCAGTACTTC.

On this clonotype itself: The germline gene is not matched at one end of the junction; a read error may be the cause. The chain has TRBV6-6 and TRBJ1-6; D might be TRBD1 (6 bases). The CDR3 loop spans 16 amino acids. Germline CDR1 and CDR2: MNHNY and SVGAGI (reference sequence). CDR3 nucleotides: TGTACCAGCAGTTCCCTCGGACAGCCCAATAATTCACCCCTCCACTTT. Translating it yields CTSSSLGQPNNSPLHF.

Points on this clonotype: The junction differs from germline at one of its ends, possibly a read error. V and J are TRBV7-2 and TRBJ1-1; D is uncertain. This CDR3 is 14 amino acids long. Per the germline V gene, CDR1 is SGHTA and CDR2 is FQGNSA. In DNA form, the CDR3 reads TGTGCCAGCAGTTTAGGTGGGCAGAACACTGAAGCTTTCTTT. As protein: CASSLGGQNTEAFF.

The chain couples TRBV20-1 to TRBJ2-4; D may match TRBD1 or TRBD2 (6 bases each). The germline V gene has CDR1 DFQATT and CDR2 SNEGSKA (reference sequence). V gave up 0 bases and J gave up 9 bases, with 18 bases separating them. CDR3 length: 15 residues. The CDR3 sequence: CSAREGGRGGGIQYF. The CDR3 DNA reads TGCAGTGCTAGAGAGGGGGGCAGGGGAGGAGGCATTCAGTACTTC.

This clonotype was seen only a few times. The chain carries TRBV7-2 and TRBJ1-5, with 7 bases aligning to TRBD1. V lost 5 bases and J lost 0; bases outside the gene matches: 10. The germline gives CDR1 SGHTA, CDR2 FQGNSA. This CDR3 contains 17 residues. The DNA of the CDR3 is TGTGCCAGCAGCGACAGGGCCACTCCCTATAGCAATCAGCCCCAGCATTTT. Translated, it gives CASSDRATPYSNQPQHF.

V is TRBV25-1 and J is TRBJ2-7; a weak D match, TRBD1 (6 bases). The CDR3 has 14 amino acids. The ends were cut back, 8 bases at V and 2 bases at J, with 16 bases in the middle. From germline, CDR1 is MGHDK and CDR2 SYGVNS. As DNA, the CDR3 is TGTGCCAGCTCCCGGACAGTGTCAACCTACGAGCAGTACTTC. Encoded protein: CASSRTVSTYEQYF.

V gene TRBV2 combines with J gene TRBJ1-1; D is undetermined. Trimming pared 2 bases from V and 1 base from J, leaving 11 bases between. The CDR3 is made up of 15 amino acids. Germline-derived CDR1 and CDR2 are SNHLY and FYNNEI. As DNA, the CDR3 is TGTGCCAGCAGTGAATTTTTCCGCGGGAACACTGAAGCTTTCTTT. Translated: CASSEFFRGNTEAFF.

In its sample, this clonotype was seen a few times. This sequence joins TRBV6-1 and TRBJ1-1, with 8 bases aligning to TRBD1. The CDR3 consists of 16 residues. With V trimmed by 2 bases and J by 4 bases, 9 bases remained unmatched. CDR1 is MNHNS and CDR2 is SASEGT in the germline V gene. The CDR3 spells CASSEHRGTGGTEAFF. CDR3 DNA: TGTGCCAGCAGTGAACATAGGGGGACAGGCGGCACTGAAGCTTTCTTT.